The clone carrying this TCR beta chain was seen repeatedly, ten times or more. These data originate in a study of regulatory T cells in long-lasting Graves disease. iRepertoire HTBI primers and Arm-PCR of CDR3 regions built TCR beta libraries. TCRdb analysed the multiplex PCR reads with MiXCR anew, one entry per CDR3 protein. The sample lists around 480,000 distinct CDR3 sequences, about 16% occurring once. The sample's time point: newly diagnosed GD, antithyroid drugs for less than 3 months. Extracted PBMC RNA gave rise to the TCR library. These same records also appear under a second study, on T cells in Graves' hyperthyroidism and ophthalmopathy.

The sample was peripheral blood mononuclear cells (PBMCs), taken at new diagnosis, from a patient treated with antithyroid drugs. The sequence came from a woman aged 35-65 years with Graves disease.

Here the CDR3 reads CASSGPTGELFF. CDR3 sequence (DNA): TGTGCCAGCAGTGGGCCAACCGGGGAGCTGTTTTTT. This chain uses TRBV2 with TRBJ2-2; D unresolved. Trimming took off 4 bases at V and 5 bases at J, with 5 bases between the two ends. Germline lookup yields CDR1 SNHLY and CDR2 FYNNEI. The CDR3 runs 12 residues.